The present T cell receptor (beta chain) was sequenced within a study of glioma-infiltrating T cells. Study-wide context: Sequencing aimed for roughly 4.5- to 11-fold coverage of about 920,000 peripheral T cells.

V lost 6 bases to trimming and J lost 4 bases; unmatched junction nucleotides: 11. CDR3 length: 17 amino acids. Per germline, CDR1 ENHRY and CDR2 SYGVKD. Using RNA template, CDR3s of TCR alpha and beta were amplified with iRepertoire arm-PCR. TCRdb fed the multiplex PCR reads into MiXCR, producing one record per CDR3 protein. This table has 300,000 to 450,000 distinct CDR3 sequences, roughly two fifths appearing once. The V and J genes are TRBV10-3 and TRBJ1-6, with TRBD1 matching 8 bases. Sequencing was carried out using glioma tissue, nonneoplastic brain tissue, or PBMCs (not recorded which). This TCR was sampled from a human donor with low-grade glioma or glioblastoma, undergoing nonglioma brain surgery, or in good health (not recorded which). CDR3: CAIRKGQGANYNSPLHF. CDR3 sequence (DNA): TGTGCCATCAGGAAAGGGCAGGGGGCTAATTATAATTCACCCCTCCACTTT.